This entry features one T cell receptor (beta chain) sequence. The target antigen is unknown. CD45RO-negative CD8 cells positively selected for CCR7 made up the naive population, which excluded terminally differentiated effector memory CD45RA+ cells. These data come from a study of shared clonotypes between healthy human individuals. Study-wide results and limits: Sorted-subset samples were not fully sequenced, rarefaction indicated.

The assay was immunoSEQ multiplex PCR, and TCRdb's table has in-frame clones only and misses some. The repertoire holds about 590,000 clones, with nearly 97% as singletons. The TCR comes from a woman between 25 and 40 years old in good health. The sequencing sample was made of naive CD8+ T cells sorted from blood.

Here the CDR3 DNA reads TGTGCCAGCAGCTTCCAGGGAATGAACGAGCAGTACTTC. Translation: CASSFQGMNEQYF. V and J are TRBV7-9 and TRBJ2-5, with a tentative D call TRBD1 (5 bases). The DNA matches TRBJ2-7 better at its end, which makes the J call doubtful. The germline gives CDR1 SEHNR, CDR2 FQNEAQ (reference sequence). CDR3 length: 13 residues.